This T cell receptor beta chain originates from a study of blood T cell repertoires in COVID-19. Germline values: CDR1 SNHLY, CDR2 FYNNEI. CDR3 length: 14 residues. With 6 bases removed from V and 4 bases from J, the gap between germline ends came to 13 bases. TCRdb keeps only in-frame clones here, not all; method: immunoSEQ multiplex PCR. The repertoire holds 200,000 to 250,000 clones, with roughly 88% as singletons. Input material: PBMCs or T cells enriched from blood (not recorded which). The V call is TRBV2, the J call TRBJ1-3; D ambiguous. The receptor comes from a woman in her twenties or thirties who had been exposed to COVID-19. As DNA, the CDR3 is TGTGCCAGCAGGGTCAGCCTAGGAGGAAACACCATATATTTT. Protein sequence: CASRVSLGGNTIYF.